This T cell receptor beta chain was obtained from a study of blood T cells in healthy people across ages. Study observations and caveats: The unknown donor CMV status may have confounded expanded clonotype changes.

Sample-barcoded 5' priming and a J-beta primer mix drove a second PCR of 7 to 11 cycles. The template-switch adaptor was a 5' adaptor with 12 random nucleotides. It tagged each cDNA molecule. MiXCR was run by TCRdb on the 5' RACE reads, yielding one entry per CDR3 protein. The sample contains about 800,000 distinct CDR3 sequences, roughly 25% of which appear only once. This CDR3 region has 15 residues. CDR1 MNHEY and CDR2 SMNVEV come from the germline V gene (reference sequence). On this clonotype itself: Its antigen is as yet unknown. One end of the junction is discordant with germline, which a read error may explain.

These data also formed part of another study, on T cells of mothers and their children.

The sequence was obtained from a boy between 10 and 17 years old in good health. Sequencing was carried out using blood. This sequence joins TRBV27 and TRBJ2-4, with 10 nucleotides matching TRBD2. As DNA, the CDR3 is TGTGCCAGCAGTTTTGAGCGGGAGGGCAAAAACATTCAGTATTTC. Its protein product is CASSFEREGKNIQYF.